These 24 T cell receptor beta chains were sequenced from one sample in a study of control samples from healthy donors and cancer patients. Using immunoSEQ multiplex PCR, the repertoire was profiled, and TCRdb retains in-frame clones only, with some absent. The table shows about 410,000 clones, with around 90% occurring only once. Sequenced input: PBMCs. The receptor source for this set is a man aged 35 to 55 with head and neck cancer.

J is TRBJ1-5 and V is TRBV5-5, with 11 bases that match TRBD1. Germline V gene lookup returns CDR1 SGHKS and CDR2 YYEKEE (reference sequence). J gave up 6 bases and V 2 bases, and 7 bases lay outside the gene matches. The CDR3 is 16 residues long. CDR3 amino acids: CASSFSGTGGGQPQHF. The CDR3 nucleotides read TGTGCCAGCAGCTTTTCCGGGACAGGGGGAGGTCAGCCCCAGCATTTT.

The rearrangement uses TRBV3-1 (or the pseudogene TRBV3-2) and TRBJ2-6; no clear D. The CDR3 has 15 residues. V was shortened by 0 bases and J by 2 bases, with 5 bases between the two germline ends. CDR1 LGHDT and CDR2 YNNKEL come from the germline V gene (reference sequence). The CDR3 is CASSQDSTGANVLTF. CDR3 nucleotide sequence: TGTGCCAGCAGCCAAGACAGTACTGGGGCCAACGTCCTGACTTTC.

This chain links TRBV18 with TRBJ1-2; D perhaps matches TRBD1 (5 bases). In germline, CDR1 is KGHSH, CDR2 LQKENI. The CDR3 spans 14 residues. The ends were cut back, 1 base at V and 7 bases at J, with 13 bases in the middle. CDR3 bases: TGTGCCAGCTCACCACGGGACGGCAACGGTGGCTACACCTTC. This translates into CASSPRDGNGGYTF.

The V gene is TRBV28, the J gene TRBJ1-5; no reliable D call. The CDR3 contains 16 residues. Trimming shortened V by 5 bases and J by 4 bases, and 18 bases separated the two germline ends. Per germline, CDR1 MDHEN and CDR2 SYDVKM. CDR3 protein: CASSLNHMGLNQPQHF. In DNA, the CDR3 is TGTGCCAGCAGTCTAAACCACATGGGCCTGAATCAGCCCCAGCATTTT.

J is TRBJ2-5 and V is TRBV5-1; D may be TRBD1 (8 bases). The CDR3 spans 15 residues. Per the germline V gene, CDR1 is SGHRS and CDR2 is YFSETQ. V shed 4 bases and J shed 5 bases, with 18 bases lying between them. CDR3 sequence: CASSPTGGERETQYF. The DNA for the CDR3 is TGCGCCAGCAGCCCAACAGGGGGGGAGAGGGAGACCCAGTACTTC.

The chain links TRBV5-6 to TRBJ2-7; no clear D. CDR3 length: 11 residues. Trimming took off 2 bases at V and 7 bases at J, with 7 bases between the two ends. Germline loops: CDR1 SGHDT, CDR2 YYEEEE. The CDR3, as DNA: TGTGCCAGCAGCTTTCAACGGGAGCAGTACTTC. Translated, it gives CASSFQREQYF.

This chain joins TRBV2 and TRBJ2-7; 8 bases are a match to TRBD2. This CDR3 contains 14 residues. Per germline, CDR1 SNHLY and CDR2 FYNNEI. CDR3 bases: TGTGCGGCACAGCGGGGGCGGGGAGTTGGGGAGCAGTACTTC. The encoded protein is CAAQRGRGVGEQYF. The full variable domain, in which reference TRBV2 and TRBJ2-7 provide the parts outside the CDR3, is EPEVTQTPSHQVTQMGQEVILRCVPISNHLYFYWYRQILGQKVEFLVSFYNNEISEKSEIFDDQFSVERPDGSNFTLKIRSTKLEDSAMYFCAAQRGRGVGEQYFGPGTRLTVT.

The chain recombines TRBV3-1 (or the pseudogene TRBV3-2) with TRBJ2-7; tentative D call: TRBD2 (6 bases). V was pared by 4 bases and J by 7 bases, with 17 bases between. CDR1 and CDR2 from the germline V gene are LGHDT and YNNKEL (reference sequence). This CDR3 is 14 amino acids long. CDR3 bases: TGTGCCAGCAGCCCGCGGGACTCGTGGGGAGAGCAGTACTTC. Residues: CASSPRDSWGEQYF.

The chain employs TRBV20-1 and TRBJ2-7; D unresolved. Germline CDR1 DFQATT, CDR2 SNEGSKA (reference sequence). The CDR3 runs 11 residues. V lost 4 bases to trimming and J lost 7 bases, with 11 bases between them. This chain's CDR3 is CSAMGPLEQYF. The DNA of the CDR3 is TGCAGTGCTATGGGCCCCTTAGAGCAGTACTTC.

In its sample, this clone was seen a few times. CDR3 DNA sequence: TGCGCCAGCAGCTTAAAAACGACCCTTGGAACAGGGACATCAGATACGCAGTATTTT. It specifies CASSLKTTLGTGTSDTQYF. The V call is TRBV5-1, the J call TRBJ2-3; D possibly corresponds to TRBD1 (6 bases). Germline lookup yields CDR1 SGHRS and CDR2 YFSETQ. Trimming left V 2 bases short and J 4 bases short, with 26 bases between. The CDR3 is made up of 19 amino acids.

The chain uses TRBV9 and TRBJ1-2; 8 positions agree with TRBD1. Germline loops: CDR1 SGDLS, CDR2 YYNGEE. This CDR3 spans 15 amino acids. Trimming removed 4 bases from V and 2 bases from J; junction bases left unmatched: 7. CDR3 sequence reads: CASSPRTGLNYGYTF. Written as DNA, the CDR3 is TGTGCCAGCAGCCCCAGGACAGGGTTGAACTATGGCTACACCTTC.

J is TRBJ2-1 and V is TRBV9; no reliable D call. V lost 0 bases to trimming and J lost 10 bases, with 8 bases between them. The germline V gene encodes CDR1 SGDLS and CDR2 YYNGEE. The CDR3 has 12 residues. DNA of the CDR3: TGTGCCAGCAGCGTAGAGGTTGGAGAGCAGTTCTTC. Translated: CASSVEVGEQFF.

The genes are TRBV2 and TRBJ1-5; D is undetermined. CDR1 and CDR2 (germline): SNHLY, FYNNEI. The CDR3 extends over 15 amino acids. V lost 7 bases, J lost 0 bases, and 13 bases lay in between. The CDR3 loop is CASMAGPYSNQPQHF. CDR3 nucleotides: TGTGCCAGCATGGCAGGCCCGTATAGCAATCAGCCCCAGCATTTT.

A single count supports this clone. The rearrangement uses TRBV6-6 and TRBJ2-2; 7 nucleotides agree with TRBD2. The J segment lost 4 bases and the V segment lost 6 bases, leaving 5 bases of the junction unmatched. The germline V gene has CDR1 MNHNY and CDR2 SVGAGI (reference sequence). The CDR3 loop spans 14 amino acids. CDR3 nucleotide sequence: TGTGCCAGCAGGCAGGGAGGGTCCACCGGGGAGCTGTTTTTT. It is translated as CASRQGGSTGELFF.

In this sample, this clone turned up once. The J gene is TRBJ2-7, the V gene TRBV7-2, with D uncertain. V was trimmed by 7 bases and J by 5 bases, leaving 15 bases between them. The germline V gene has CDR1 SGHTA and CDR2 FQGNSA. The CDR3 runs 13 residues. The CDR3: CASTLGRANEQYF. CDR3 nucleotides: TGTGCCAGCACCCTGGGTAGGGCCAACGAGCAGTACTTC.

This chain joins TRBV7-3 and TRBJ2-3, with 10 bases aligning to TRBD2. The CDR3 has 15 amino acids. From germline, CDR1 is SGHTA and CDR2 FQGTGA. V lost 2 bases to trimming and J lost 6 bases; unmatched junction nucleotides: 5. The CDR3 loop is CASSLLAGAGDTQYF. CDR3 coding DNA: TGTGCCAGCAGCTTACTAGCGGGGGCAGGGGATACGCAGTATTTT.

This chain joins TRBV4-3 and TRBJ1-6; no definite D call. V was clipped by 3 bases and J by 13 bases, with 19 bases between them. CDR3 length: 15 residues. Germline V gene lookup returns CDR1 LGHNA and CDR2 YSLEER. CDR3 DNA sequence: TGCGCCAGCAGCCATTTTACTACGGGGTGTAGGCCCCTCCACTTT. It yields the protein CASSHFTTGCRPLHF.

This rearrangement joins TRBV28 to TRBJ2-7; D may correspond to TRBD1 or TRBD2 (7 bases each). There are 16 residues in the CDR3. The V gene lost 6 bases and the J gene lost 3 bases, with 21 bases spanning the gap. The V gene's germline CDR1 is MDHEN and CDR2 SYDVKM. CDR3 amino acids: CASSLGGGGSGYEQYF. In DNA, the CDR3 is TGTGCCAGCAGCCTAGGGGGAGGGGGCAGTGGCTACGAGCAGTACTTC.

This clone showed up just once. The J gene is TRBJ1-1, the V gene TRBV29-1; D perhaps matches TRBD1 (6 bases). This CDR3 is built from 14 residues. V was shortened by 6 bases and J by 1 base, with 15 bases between the two germline ends. Germline CDR1 is SQVTM and CDR2 is ANQGSEA. CDR3 bases: TGCAGCGTCCGGACACGAGGGGGGAACACTGAAGCTTTCTTT. Protein: CSVRTRGGNTEAFF.

The chain employs TRBV5-6 and TRBJ2-6; D is perhaps TRBD1 (6 bases). Germline CDR1 and CDR2: SGHDT and YYEEEE. Trimming cost V 1 base and J 0 bases, with 17 bases left between them. The length of the CDR3 is 19 residues. The CDR3, as DNA: TGTGCCAGCAGCTTGAGGGGAATGGCCAGGGGCTCTGGGGCCAACGTCCTGACTTTC. It translates to CASSLRGMARGSGANVLTF.

This chain's CDR3 is CASSTRNTEAFF. The CDR3 nucleotides read TGTGCCAGCAGTACGCGGAACACTGAAGCTTTCTTT. The V gene is TRBV28, the J gene TRBJ1-1; D call uncertain. Trimming removed 5 bases from V and 1 base from J, with 5 bases in between. Germline CDR1 reads MDHEN; CDR2 reads SYDVKM. This CDR3 has 12 amino acids.

V is TRBV6-5 and J is TRBJ2-5; 10 bases match TRBD1. Germline values: CDR1 MNHEY, CDR2 SVGAGI. Trimming took 6 bases from V and 5 from J; bases not matched to a gene: 9. This CDR3 spans 15 amino acids. CDR3 nucleotide sequence: TGTGCCAGCAGCCAACTGACAGGGGGCTCGGAGACCCAGTACTTC. This encodes CASSQLTGGSETQYF.

This CDR3 is CASSQEVSGGYEQYF. Here the CDR3 DNA reads TGCGCCAGCAGCCAAGAGGTCTCGGGAGGCTACGAGCAGTACTTC. The J gene is TRBJ2-7, the V gene TRBV4-3; 7 nucleotides match TRBD2. In germline, CDR1 is LGHNA, CDR2 YSLEER. Unmatched junction bases numbered 5, after V lost 0 bases and J lost 3 bases. CDR3 length: 15 amino acids.

The chain links TRBV9 to TRBJ2-2; no clear D. Germline CDR1 is SGDLS and CDR2 is YYNGEE. Trimming cost V 0 bases and J 7 bases, with 7 bases left between them. This CDR3 region has 13 residues. CDR3 sequence reads: CASSVEASGELFF. As DNA, the CDR3 is TGTGCCAGCAGCGTAGAGGCTAGCGGGGAGCTGTTTTTT.